This TCR beta chain was sequenced for a study of neoadjuvant anti-PD-1 for oral cavity cancer. Trimming left V 5 bases short and J 2 bases short, with 12 bases between. The CDR3 is 14 amino acids. CDR1 SEHNR and CDR2 FQNEAQ come from the germline V gene (reference sequence). Time point given: after neoadjuvant nivolumab, at surgical resection. Stage II-IVA oral cavity squamous cell carcinoma was new and untreated by systemic or radiation therapy. Six replicates per PBMC sample, mostly from roughly 450 ng of genomic DNA. Measured with immunoSEQ multiplex PCR; TCRdb has only the in-frame clones, and not every one. This table holds over 60,000 clones, 86% found once.

Sequencing used PBMCs, obtained after nivolumab (anti-PD-1) treatment. The V gene is TRBV7-9, the J gene TRBJ1-2, with a possible D match to TRBD1 (5 bases). The clonotype was recovered from a person between 35 and 79 years old with oral cavity squamous cell carcinoma. The CDR3 region has the DNA TGTGCCAGCAGCCAAAACGGGGGGAACTATGGCTACACCTTC. Translation: CASSQNGGNYGYTF.